This TCR beta chain was captured by sequencing in a study of OX40 agonist ivuxolimab in advanced cancers. In the study overall: Dose-escalation patients were diagnosed with hepatocellular carcinoma, melanoma, renal cell cancer or head and neck cancer. Around 40% of patients had received prior checkpoint inhibitor therapy. The dose-escalation cohort was roughly 84% male, with a mean age of around 60 years, ranging about 23 to 79.

The data were produced by immunoSEQ multiplex PCR, yet TCRdb's version contains in-frame clones alone and is incomplete. The sample has tens of thousands of clones; about 79% are singletons. V lost 4 bases and J 9 bases, leaving 19 bases between the germline ends. The CDR3 has 15 amino acids. The germline V gene has CDR1 MRHNA and CDR2 SNTAGT. The receptor's source is an adult with an advanced solid tumor such as melanoma, head and neck, liver or kidney cancer. The sequences come from CD4+ or CD8+ T cells sorted from blood, collected in a trial of the OX40 agonist ivuxolimab. The chain couples TRBV6-4 to TRBJ2-1; possibly TRBD1 for D (6 bases). CDR3 bases: TGTGCCAGCAGTGCCACCTACCGTACAGGGAGTGAGCAGTTCTTC. Its protein is CASSATYRTGSEQFF.